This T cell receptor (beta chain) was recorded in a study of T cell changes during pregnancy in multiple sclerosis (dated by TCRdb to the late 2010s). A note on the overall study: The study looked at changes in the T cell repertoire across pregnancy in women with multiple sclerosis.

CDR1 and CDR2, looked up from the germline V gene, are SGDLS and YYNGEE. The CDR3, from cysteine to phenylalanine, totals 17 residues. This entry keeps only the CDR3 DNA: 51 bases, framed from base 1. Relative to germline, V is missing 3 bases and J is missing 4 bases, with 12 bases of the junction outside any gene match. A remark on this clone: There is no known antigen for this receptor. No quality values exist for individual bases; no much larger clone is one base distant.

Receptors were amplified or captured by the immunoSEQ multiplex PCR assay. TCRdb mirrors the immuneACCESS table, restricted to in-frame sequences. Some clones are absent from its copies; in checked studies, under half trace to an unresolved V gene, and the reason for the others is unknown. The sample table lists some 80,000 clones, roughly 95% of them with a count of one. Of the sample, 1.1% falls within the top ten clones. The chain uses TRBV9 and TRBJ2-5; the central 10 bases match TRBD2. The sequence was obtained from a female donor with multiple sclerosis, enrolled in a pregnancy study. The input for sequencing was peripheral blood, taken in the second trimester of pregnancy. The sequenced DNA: TGTGCCAGCAGCGCGGGACTAGCGCAGACGGGGATAGAGACCCAGTACTTC. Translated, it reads CASSAGLAQTGIETQYF.